These 22 T cell receptor beta chains share one sample of origin, sequenced in a study of shared clonotypes between healthy human individuals. Assay used: immunoSEQ multiplex PCR; TCRdb lists only in-frame clones, some missing. Of 1.6 million or so clones listed, over 95% are singletons. The sample was naive CD4+ T cells sorted from blood. Subset given: CD45RA+ positively selected. Receptors originate from a young man in good health.

A remark on this clone: Other nucleotide sequences from this sample produce the same CDR3. J is TRBJ2-5 and V is TRBV18; unclear D gene. Germline CDR1 and CDR2: KGHSH and LQKENI. There are 14 residues in the CDR3. V was clipped by 1 base and J by 0 bases, with 6 bases between them. CDR3 coding DNA: TGTGCCAGCTCACCACTGGCCAACCAAGAGACCCAGTACTTC. Its translation: CASSPLANQETQYF.

This rearrangement joins TRBV6-1 to TRBJ1-4; D uncertain. V was clipped by 4 bases and J by 0 bases, with 9 bases between them. Per germline, CDR1 MNHNS and CDR2 SASEGT. The CDR3 runs to 15 residues. The CDR3 DNA follows: TGTGCCAGCAGTGTGTTCTCTTCAACTAATGAAAAACTGTTTTTT. Its protein is CASSVFSSTNEKLFF.

This clone was seen just once. Other DNA sequences in the sample encode the same CDR3. The chain uses TRBV6-5 and TRBJ2-3; perhaps D is TRBD1 or TRBD2 (5 bases each). V lost 0 bases, J lost 2 bases, and 9 bases lay in between. CDR3 length: 15 residues. Germline V CDR1 and CDR2: MNHEY, SVGAGI. The CDR3 bases are TGTGCCAGCAGTTACTCTGGGGGTAACACAGATACGCAGTATTTT. It specifies CASSYSGGNTDTQYF.

V and J are TRBV18 and TRBJ2-2; 12 nucleotides agree with TRBD2. V gave up 3 bases and J gave up 0 bases; unmatched junction bases: 8. Germline CDR1 and CDR2: KGHSH and LQKENI. CDR3 size: 19 residues. The CDR3 DNA is TGTGCCAGCTCACCTTTATCAGGGACTAGCGGGTCGAACACCGGGGAGCTGTTTTTT. Its protein is CASSPLSGTSGSNTGELFF.

The gene calls are TRBV18 and TRBJ2-3, with no clear D. V lost 3 bases and J 0 bases, leaving 16 bases between the germline ends. The germline gives CDR1 KGHSH, CDR2 LQKENI. CDR3 size: 17 residues. The CDR3 reads CASSPLSLPGSTDTQYF. As DNA, the CDR3 is TGTGCCAGCTCACCTCTGAGCCTACCCGGGAGCACAGATACGCAGTATTTT.

J is TRBJ2-4 and V is TRBV21-1; the D call TRBD1 from the table was never checked on the DNA. TRBV21-1 is listed as a pseudogene. The CDR3 is made up of 16 amino acids. CDR3 in DNA: TGTGCCAGCCCCCCTAGACCGGACAGCCCAAAAAACATTCAGTACTTC. Its translation: CASPPRPDSPKNIQYF.

The chain couples TRBV4-1 to TRBJ2-1, with 8 bases matching TRBD2. The CDR3 consists of 18 residues. V shed 1 base and J 3 bases; nucleotides not matched to a gene: 11. Germline values: CDR1 MGHRA, CDR2 YSYEKL. Written as DNA, the CDR3 is TGCGCCAGCAGCCAAGGACTGGTCGGCGGGAGGAGCTACAATGAGCAGTTCTTC. This translates into CASSQGLVGGRSYNEQFF.

This clone was picked up one time. The chain has TRBV6-5 and TRBJ1-3; D gene uncertain. Germline-derived CDR1 and CDR2 are MNHEY and SVGAGI. Between the trimmed V and J ends, which lost 4 bases and 1 base, there was a span of 8 bases. CDR3 length equals 14 residues. The CDR3 DNA follows: TGTGCCAGCAGTTCTACCCTTTCTGGAAACACCATATATTTT. Its protein is CASSSTLSGNTIYF.

The chain uses TRBV5-1 and TRBJ2-3; no firm D call. This CDR3 region has 13 residues. Trimming removed 4 bases from V and 2 bases from J, with 8 bases in between. The germline V gene has CDR1 SGHRS and CDR2 YFSETQ. The CDR3 spells CASSVIPTDTQYF. CDR3 in DNA: TGCGCCAGCAGCGTGATACCCACAGATACGCAGTATTTT.

About this clone: One end of the junction varies from germline; a read error may be responsible. The CDR3 DNA is TGTGCCAGCGGCCCTATAAGCTCTGAAAACACCATATATTTT. Its protein is CASGPISSENTIYF. The gene calls are TRBV2 and TRBJ1-3; D is uncertain. CDR1 and CDR2 (germline): SNHLY, FYNNEI. CDR3 size: 14 residues.

The gene calls are TRBV5-1 and TRBJ2-1; perhaps TRBD1 as D (5 bases). The germline V gene encodes CDR1 SGHRS and CDR2 YFSETQ. V gave up 7 bases and J gave up 2 bases, with 13 bases separating them. The CDR3 extends over 14 amino acids. The CDR3 DNA is TGCGCCAGCTCCAGCCAAGGGGCCTACAATGAGCAGTTCTTC. Translation: CASSSQGAYNEQFF. Based on the CDR3 plus reference TRBV5-1 and TRBJ2-1, the full variable domain is KAGVTQTPRYLIKTRGQQVTLSCSPISGHRSVSWYQQTPGQGLQFLFEYFSETQRNKGNFPGRFSGRQFSNSRSEMNVSTLELGDSALYLCASSSQGAYNEQFFGPGTRLTVL.

Comment on this clone: The same CDR3 is also encoded by other DNA sequences in this sample. The CDR3 protein is CASSVGTSGSYEQYF. In DNA, the CDR3 is TGTGCCAGCAGCGTAGGGACTAGCGGTTCCTACGAGCAGTACTTC. The J gene is TRBJ2-7, the V gene TRBV9, with 10 bases matching TRBD2. Germline CDR1 and CDR2: SGDLS and YYNGEE. The CDR3 length is 15 residues. V shed 0 bases and J 1 base; nucleotides not matched to a gene: 1.

This chain links TRBV2 with TRBJ1-5, with D possibly TRBD1 on 5 matching bases. From germline, CDR1 is SNHLY and CDR2 FYNNEI. The V end was cut by 2 bases, the J end by 5 bases, with 13 bases between. CDR3 length: 15 residues. The CDR3 region is CASSESPAGYQPQHF. As DNA, the CDR3 is TGTGCCAGCAGTGAATCTCCGGCAGGGTATCAGCCCCAGCATTTT.

The chain carries TRBV7-9 and TRBJ1-4; tentative D call: TRBD1 (6 bases). This CDR3 is built from 14 residues. Germline V gene lookup returns CDR1 SEHNR and CDR2 FQNEAQ (reference sequence). V was trimmed by 1 base and J by 10 bases, leaving 13 bases between them. This chain's CDR3 is CASSLDGTSRKLFF. The CDR3 DNA is TGTGCCAGCAGCTTAGATGGGACATCCCGAAAACTGTTTTTT.

CDR3 loop: CASSLVGTRSYEQYF. DNA of the CDR3: TGTGCCAGCAGTTTAGTCGGGACTCGATCCTACGAGCAGTACTTC. V usage is TRBV27 and J usage is TRBJ2-7, with D possibly being TRBD2 (6 bases). Germline V gene data show CDR1 as MNHEY and CDR2 as SMNVEV (reference sequence). This CDR3 spans 15 amino acids. Trimming shortened V by 2 bases and J by 1 base, and 12 bases separated the two germline ends.

A single count supports this clone. This chain joins TRBV2 and TRBJ2-2, with D perhaps matching TRBD1 (5 bases). V lost 2 bases and J 5 bases, leaving 12 bases between the germline ends. This CDR3 has 15 amino acids. CDR1 is SNHLY, CDR2 FYNNEI, per germline. CDR3 amino acids: CASSERVRVTGELFF. The CDR3 DNA reads as TGTGCCAGCAGTGAAAGGGTCAGGGTAACCGGGGAGCTGTTTTTT.

The genes are TRBV28 and TRBJ2-7, with no clear D. The CDR3 extends over 12 amino acids. Trimming left V 7 bases short and J 7 bases short, with 14 bases between. Germline CDR1 MDHEN, CDR2 SYDVKM. CDR3 DNA: TGTGCCAGCATAGTAACGGGTGGAGAGCAGTACTTC. Residues: CASIVTGGEQYF.

This chain uses TRBV5-1 with TRBJ1-1; 9 positions agree with TRBD1. The junction had 10 bases not matched to a gene; V was cut back by 4 bases and J by 0 bases. The CDR3 totals 17 residues. The V gene's germline CDR1 is SGHRS and CDR2 YFSETQ. The CDR3: CASSRIGTGGLNTEAFF. The CDR3 nucleotides are TGCGCCAGCAGCCGAATAGGTACAGGGGGCTTGAACACTGAAGCTTTCTTT. The entire variable domain, with the rest obtained from reference TRBV5-1 and TRBJ1-1, is as follows: KAGVTQTPRYLIKTRGQQVTLSCSPISGHRSVSWYQQTPGQGLQFLFEYFSETQRNKGNFPGRFSGRQFSNSRSEMNVSTLELGDSALYLCASSRIGTGGLNTEAFFGQGTRLTVV.

The chain is built from TRBV2 and TRBJ1-2; D gene uncertain. Trimming removed 1 base from V and 7 bases from J, with 10 bases in between. The CDR3 contains 13 residues. Germline values: CDR1 SNHLY, CDR2 FYNNEI. Here the CDR3 DNA reads TGTGCCAGCAGTGAAGGGTGGGGAAGTGGCTACACCTTC. Encoded protein: CASSEGWGSGYTF.

The chain couples TRBV21-1 to TRBJ2-7. TRBV21-1 is classified as a pseudogene. The length of the CDR3 is 18 residues. The CDR3, as DNA: TGTGCCAGCAGCAGGGTCAGGGCGATGGCGGGTTCGTCTTGCGAGCAGTACTTC. Amino acids: CASSRVRAMAGSSCEQYF.

The gene calls are TRBV27 and TRBJ2-1, with D perhaps assigned TRBD1 or TRBD2 (6 bases each). This CDR3 is built from 14 residues. Germline CDR1 is MNHEY and CDR2 is SMNVEV (reference sequence). V was cut by 6 bases and J by 5 bases, with 14 bases left in between. This CDR3 reads CASSPNRGDNEQFF. CDR3 nucleotides: TGTGCCAGCAGCCCCAATAGGGGGGACAATGAGCAGTTCTTC.

The CDR3 region is CATYRVGGANVLTF. CDR3 DNA: TGTGCCACCTACAGGGTCGGCGGGGCCAACGTCCTGACTTTC. The rearrangement uses TRBV6-1 and TRBJ2-6; TRBD1 might be the D (6 bases). Per the germline V gene, CDR1 is MNHNS and CDR2 is SASEGT. V was shortened by 10 bases and J by 4 bases, with 14 bases between the two germline ends. CDR3 length equals 14 residues.